Only a few counts were recorded for the clone carrying this T cell receptor (beta chain). Its antigen is currently unknown. These data come from a study of beta chain features in type 1 diabetes. About the research overall: When patients were set against healthy donors, age, gender and cell yields were similar.

Germline V gives CDR1 SQVTM, CDR2 ANQGSEA. The CDR3 is made up of 13 amino acids. V was pared by 6 bases and J by 3 bases, with 15 bases between. Study results and caveats: Insertions were fewer and deletions more numerous at VDJ junctions in type 1 diabetes patients. Type 1 diabetes patients had TCRB CDR3s that were shorter (moderately but significantly so) in all four CD4+ subsets.

Reverse transcribing all isolated RNA meant expressed TCRB transcripts were sequenced. Sequencing used immunoSEQ multiplex PCR; TCRdb keeps in-frame clones, though not all of them. The table shows around 360,000 clones, with over 9.5% occurring only once. Stem cell-like memory, regulatory, central memory and naive CD4+ cells were sorted via CD45RO/CCR7/CD25/CD127/CD95/CD27. The material sequenced was naive CD4+ T cells from blood. The receptor comes from a woman younger than 35 with type 1 diabetes. The J gene is TRBJ2-7, the V gene TRBV29-1, with D possibly being TRBD2 (7 bases). CDR3 loop: CSVEGGVDYEQYF. The CDR3 DNA follows: TGCAGCGTCGAGGGGGGGGTCGACTACGAGCAGTACTTC.